Shown below are 25 T cell receptor beta chains from a single sample sequenced in a study of cytomegalovirus exposure and HLA in healthy donors. The PCR ran on 60 Vbeta and 13 Jbeta primers. Sequenced by immunoSEQ multiplex PCR; TCRdb stores in-frame clones only, minus some. The table shows approximately 200,000 clones, with about 69% occurring only once. The sequenced sample was PBMCs. The receptors originated from a man under 40 in good health and CMV-seropositive.

The chain employs TRBV10-3 and TRBJ2-3; maybe TRBD2 (6 bases). CDR1 ENHRY and CDR2 SYGVKD come from the germline V gene. CDR3 size: 16 residues. Trimming cost V 0 bases and J 0 bases, with 10 bases left between them. The CDR3 here is CAISESGGTSTDTQYF. The CDR3 nucleotides are TGTGCCATCAGTGAGTCCGGAGGGACTAGCACAGATACGCAGTATTTT.

The chain joins TRBV2 to TRBJ1-5; D not certain. This CDR3 comprises 14 residues. Trimming left V 1 base short and J 0 bases short, with 4 bases between. The germline V gene encodes CDR1 SNHLY and CDR2 FYNNEI. The CDR3 spells CASSEGYSNQPQHF. The CDR3 coding sequence is TGTGCCAGCAGTGAAGGTTATAGCAATCAGCCCCAGCATTTT.

The chain has TRBV28 and TRBJ2-6; 10 nucleotides match TRBD1. CDR1 is MDHEN and CDR2 is SYDVKM in the germline V gene. Trimming took 5 bases from V and 3 from J; bases not matched to a gene: 10. There are 18 residues in the CDR3. The CDR3 nucleotides are TGTGCCAGCAGTCCCTTTAGACAGGGGGCTTATGGGGCCAACGTCCTGACTTTC. This translates into CASSPFRQGAYGANVLTF.

The chain recombines TRBV28 with TRBJ2-5; 10 bases fit TRBD2. The DNA end is a closer match to TRBJ2-7, so the J assignment may be wrong. CDR1 and CDR2 from the germline V gene are MDHEN and SYDVKM. The CDR3 sequence is 17 residues long. CDR3 in DNA: TGTGCCAGCAGTTTGGTAGCGGGAGGCCCCAACGCCTACGAGCAGTACTTC. It codes for CASSLVAGGPNAYEQYF.

The rearrangement joins TRBV6-5 to TRBJ2-5; the D is unclear. The germline CDR1 and CDR2 sequences are MNHEY and SVGAGI. The CDR3 covers 15 residues. Trimming took 0 bases from V and 3 from J, leaving 11 bases between them. The CDR3 loop reads CASSYSPGTKETQYF. CDR3 DNA sequence: TGTGCCAGCAGTTACTCCCCAGGAACAAAAGAGACCCAGTACTTC.

The chain uses TRBV18 and TRBJ2-2; TRBD1 matches 10 bases. V lost 6 bases and J lost 5; bases outside the gene matches: 9. This CDR3 contains 16 residues. Germline loops: CDR1 KGHSH, CDR2 LQKENI. CDR3 in amino acids: CASSQNPGQGTGELFF. For the CDR3, the DNA is TGTGCCAGCTCTCAAAACCCGGGACAGGGGACCGGGGAGCTGTTTTTT.

The V gene is TRBV18, the J gene TRBJ1-6; 8 positions match TRBD1. This CDR3 comprises 17 residues. The junction had 15 bases not matched to a gene; V was cut back by 4 bases and J by 10 bases. The germline V gene encodes CDR1 KGHSH and CDR2 LQKENI. The DNA for the CDR3 is TGTGCCAGCTCACTCCTCCCCCCCGACAGGGGTGGGTCACCCCTCCACTTT. Protein product: CASSLLPPDRGGSPLHF.

The chain carries TRBV6-1 and TRBJ2-3, with 7 nucleotides matching TRBD2. Germline trimming cut 3 bases from V and 1 base from J; bases unmatched to any gene: 13. Germline CDR1 and CDR2: MNHNS and SASEGT. The CDR3 is 18 residues long. CDR3 amino acids: CASSDSGWVVMGTDTQYF. In nucleotides, the CDR3 is TGTGCCAGCAGTGATAGCGGGTGGGTCGTAATGGGCACAGATACGCAGTATTTT.

On this clone: The junction departs from germline at one end; a sequencing error may be responsible. The rearrangement links TRBV7-7 to TRBJ2-1; 7 bases align to TRBD2. CDR1 and CDR2 (germline): SSHAT, FNYEAQ (reference sequence). CDR3 length: 16 amino acids. The CDR3 loop is CASSLELAWPYNEQFF. The CDR3 DNA reads as TGTGCTAGCAGCTTAGAACTAGCGTGGCCCTACAATGAGCAGTTCTTC.

The rearrangement links TRBV5-1 to TRBJ2-3; 7 nucleotides align to TRBD2. V trimming: 2 bases; J trimming: 3 bases; junction bases outside the gene matches: 27. The length of the CDR3 is 22 residues. The germline V gene encodes CDR1 SGHRS and CDR2 YFSETQ. Written as DNA, the CDR3 is TGCGCCAGCAGCTTTTCAATTCTCCGGGCGGTTCCTGGGGGGGACGGAACAGATACGCAGTATTTT. Protein sequence: CASSFSILRAVPGGDGTDTQYF.

This clone was recorded a few times. The rearrangement joins TRBV23-1 to TRBJ1-2; D unresolved. TRBV23-1 is recorded as an ORF, its role being uncertain. The CDR3 is made up of 14 amino acids. Trimming shortened V by 4 bases and J by 6 bases, and 15 bases separated the two germline ends. The CDR3 sequence: CASSPRGGFNGYTF. As DNA, the CDR3 is TGCGCCAGCAGTCCTCGGGGAGGGTTTAATGGCTACACCTTC.

The V call is TRBV18, the J call TRBJ2-7, with D possibly matching TRBD2 (7 bases). CDR3 length equals 16 residues. V lost 0 bases and J 2 bases, leaving 14 bases between the germline ends. Germline CDR1 reads KGHSH; CDR2 reads LQKENI. In DNA, the CDR3 is TGTGCCAGCTCACCACCGGGCGGGGGCCGCCCCTACGAGCAGTACTTC. It yields the protein CASSPPGGGRPYEQYF.

The chain links TRBV7-3 to TRBJ2-2; D not resolved. Germline V gene sequence: CDR1 SGHTA, CDR2 FQGTGA. V lost 5 bases and J 6 bases, leaving 13 bases between the germline ends. The length of the CDR3 is 14 residues. The CDR3 DNA follows: TGTGCCAGCAGCCCCCCTGCCAGCGCCGGGGAGCTGTTTTTT. Its protein product is CASSPPASAGELFF.

This chain connects TRBV7-8 to TRBJ1-2; D possibly corresponds to TRBD1 (6 bases). Trimming shortened V by 1 base and J by 8 bases, and 17 bases separated the two germline ends. Germline CDR1 is SGHVS and CDR2 is FQNEAQ. This CDR3 contains 15 residues. In nucleotides, the CDR3 is TGTGCCAGCAGCTTAGTCGTTTTTGGGGGCAGGGGCTACACCTTC. It specifies CASSLVVFGGRGYTF.

The genes are TRBV29-1 and TRBJ1-4, with D maybe TRBD1 (6 bases). Germline V lookup: CDR1 SQVTM, CDR2 ANQGSEA. The CDR3 is made up of 15 amino acids. The V end lost 0 bases, the J end lost 7 bases, and 15 bases lay between the germline ends. The CDR3 sequence: CSVEDPAGAAEKLFF. The CDR3 nucleotides read TGCAGCGTTGAAGATCCTGCGGGGGCCGCTGAAAAACTGTTTTTT.

This rearrangement joins TRBV19 to TRBJ2-1, with a possible D match to TRBD1 (5 bases). V was trimmed by 3 bases and J by 6 bases, leaving 9 bases between them. CDR1 is LNHDA and CDR2 is SQIVND in the germline V gene (reference sequence). This CDR3 is 13 amino acids long. The DNA for the CDR3 is TGTGCCAGTAGTATGGGGCAGGTCAATGAGCAGTTCTTC. Translated: CASSMGQVNEQFF.

V is TRBV15 and J is TRBJ2-3; TRBD2 agrees at 8 bases. This CDR3 contains 16 residues. CDR1 and CDR2 (germline): LNHNV, YYDKDF (reference sequence). J was trimmed by 2 bases and V by 5 bases; bases with no gene match: 9. CDR3 sequence reads: CATSARSGAATDTQYF. CDR3 bases: TGTGCCACCAGCGCTCGTAGCGGGGCAGCCACAGATACGCAGTATTTT.

The chain joins TRBV19 to TRBJ2-3, with no clear D. The CDR3 runs 15 residues. V lost 3 bases and J lost 0, with 10 bases in between. CDR1 is LNHDA, CDR2 SQIVND, per germline (reference sequence). CDR3 sequence: CASSIIQSSTDTQYF. In DNA form, the CDR3 reads TGTGCCAGTAGTATTATACAGAGTAGCACAGATACGCAGTATTTT.

The chain employs TRBV9 and TRBJ1-5, with D possibly matching TRBD1 (6 bases). This CDR3 is 15 amino acids long. Germline loops: CDR1 SGDLS, CDR2 YYNGEE. Trimming took off 3 bases at V and 3 bases at J, with 13 bases between the two ends. CDR3 in DNA: TGTGCCAGCAGCGAGTCCGGACAGATCAATCAGCCCCAGCATTTT. Residues: CASSESGQINQPQHF.

The chain employs TRBV5-1 and TRBJ1-5, with 11 bases matching TRBD1. Germline V gene data show CDR1 as SGHRS and CDR2 as YFSETQ. Trimming cost V 4 bases and J 7 bases; bases outside gene matches: 7. The CDR3 contains 15 residues. The CDR3 here is CASSPEGTGGQPQHF. As DNA, the CDR3 is TGCGCCAGCAGCCCGGAGGGGACAGGGGGGCAGCCCCAGCATTTT.

The gene calls are TRBV6-6 and TRBJ2-7, with D possibly matching TRBD2 (6 bases). Germline assignment: CDR1 MNHNY and CDR2 SVGAGI (reference sequence). This CDR3 has 13 amino acids. The V end lost 1 base, the J end lost 5 bases, and 9 bases lay between the germline ends. DNA of the CDR3: TGTGCCAGCAGTTACTGGTCGGGAGACGAGCAGTACTTC. Its protein product is CASSYWSGDEQYF.

The chain uses TRBV11-2 and TRBJ2-1; the match to TRBD1 covers 7 bases. The CDR3 is 17 amino acids. Germline V gene sequence: CDR1 SGHAT, CDR2 FQNNGV. V shed 5 bases, J shed 7 bases, and the junction held 17 bases outside the gene matches. The CDR3 sequence: CASSRGLGQRGGNEQFF. CDR3 coding DNA: TGTGCCAGCAGCCGCGGACTGGGACAGAGAGGCGGAAATGAGCAGTTCTTC.

This chain uses TRBV18 with TRBJ2-7; D is undetermined. From germline, CDR1 is KGHSH and CDR2 LQKENI. The CDR3 runs to 12 residues. V lost 3 bases and J lost 5, with 8 bases in between. The CDR3, as DNA: TGTGCCAGCTCACCGCGGCTAGACGAGCAGTACTTC. Protein product: CASSPRLDEQYF.

The chain carries TRBV9 and TRBJ1-1; no definite D call. The CDR3 spans 13 residues. Per germline, CDR1 SGDLS and CDR2 YYNGEE. V was shortened by 2 bases and J by 5 bases, with 10 bases between the two germline ends. This CDR3 reads CASSVEGLTEAFF. DNA for the CDR3: TGTGCCAGCAGCGTCGAGGGCCTAACTGAAGCTTTCTTT.

The gene calls are TRBV6-5 and TRBJ2-5; 9 positions match TRBD1. Per germline, CDR1 MNHEY and CDR2 SVGAGI. V lost 7 bases, J lost 7 bases, and 13 bases stayed unmatched. The CDR3 spans 15 residues. The CDR3 loop reads CASTKGQGWVGTQYF. The CDR3 nucleotides are TGTGCCAGCACCAAGGGACAGGGATGGGTCGGGACCCAGTACTTC.